This TCR beta chain was sequenced during a study of beta chain features in type 1 diabetes. Study results and limitations: A moderate, significant TCRB CDR3 shortening appeared in type 1 diabetes across four CD4+ subsets. Within the patient group, naive, central memory and Treg TCRB repertoires appeared more similar to each other than within healthy donors.

As for this clone: The antigen remains undetermined.

V gave up 10 bases and J gave up 2 bases, with 8 bases separating them. Per germline, CDR1 MNHEY and CDR2 SVGAGI. The CDR3 runs 12 residues. A CD45RO/CCR7/CD25/CD127/CD95/CD27 panel sorted naive, central memory, regulatory and stem cell-like memory CD4+ cells. Purities over 98% were achieved in all sorted populations. Expressed TCRB transcripts were sequenced because the entire RNA isolate underwent reverse transcription. Assay used: immunoSEQ multiplex PCR; TCRdb lists only in-frame clones, some missing. The table lists 130,000 to 150,000 clones, about 44% of them singletons. The chain links TRBV6-5 to TRBJ2-2; a possible D gene is TRBD1 (5 bases). The sequencing sample was made of Tregs from blood. The receptor comes from a man aged 18 to 30 in good health. The DNA for the CDR3 is TGTGCCACCCAGGGAAACACCGGGGAGCTGTTTTTT. Amino acid sequence: CATQGNTGELFF.